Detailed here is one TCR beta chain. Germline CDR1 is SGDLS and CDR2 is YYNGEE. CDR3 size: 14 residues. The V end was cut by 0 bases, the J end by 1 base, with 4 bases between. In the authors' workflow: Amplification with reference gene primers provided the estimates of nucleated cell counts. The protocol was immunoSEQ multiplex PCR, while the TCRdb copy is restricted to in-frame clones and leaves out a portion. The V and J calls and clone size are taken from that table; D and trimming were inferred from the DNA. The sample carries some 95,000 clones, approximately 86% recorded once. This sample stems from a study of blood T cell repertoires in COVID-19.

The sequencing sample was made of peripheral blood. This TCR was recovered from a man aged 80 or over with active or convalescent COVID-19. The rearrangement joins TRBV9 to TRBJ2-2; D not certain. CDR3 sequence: CASSVAWNTGELFF. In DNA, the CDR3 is TGTGCCAGCAGCGTAGCCTGGAACACCGGGGAGCTGTTTTTT. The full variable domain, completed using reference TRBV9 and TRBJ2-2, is DSGVTQTPKHLITATGQRVTLRCSPRSGDLSVYWYQQSLDQGLQFLIQYYNGEERAKGNILERFSAQQFPDLHSELNLSSLELGDSALYFCASSVAWNTGELFFGEGSRLTVL.